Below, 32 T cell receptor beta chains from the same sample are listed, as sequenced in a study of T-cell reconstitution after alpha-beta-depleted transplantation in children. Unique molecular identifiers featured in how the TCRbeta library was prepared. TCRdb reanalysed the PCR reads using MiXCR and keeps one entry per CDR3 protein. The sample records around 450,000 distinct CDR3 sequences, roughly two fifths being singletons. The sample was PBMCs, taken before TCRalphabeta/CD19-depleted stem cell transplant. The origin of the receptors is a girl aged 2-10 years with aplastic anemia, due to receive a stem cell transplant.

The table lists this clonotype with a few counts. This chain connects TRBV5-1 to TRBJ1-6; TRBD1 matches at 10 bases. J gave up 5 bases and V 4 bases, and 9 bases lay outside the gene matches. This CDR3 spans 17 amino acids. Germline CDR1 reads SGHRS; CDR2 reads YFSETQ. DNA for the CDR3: TGCGCCAGCAGCCCATGGGACAGGGGAGCAAATAATTCACCCCTCCACTTT. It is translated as CASSPWDRGANNSPLHF. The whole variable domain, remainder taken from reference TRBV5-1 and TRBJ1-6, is KAGVTQTPRYLIKTRGQQVTLSCSPISGHRSVSWYQQTPGQGLQFLFEYFSETQRNKGNFPGRFSGRQFSNSRSEMNVSTLELGDSALYLCASSPWDRGANNSPLHFGNGTRLTVT.

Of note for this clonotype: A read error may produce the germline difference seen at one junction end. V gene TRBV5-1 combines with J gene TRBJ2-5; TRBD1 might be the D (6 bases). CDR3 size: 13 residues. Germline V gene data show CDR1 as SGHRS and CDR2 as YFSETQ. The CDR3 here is CASSLGTQETQYF. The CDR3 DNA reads TGTGCCAGCAGCTTGGGGACACAAGAGACCCAGTACTTC.

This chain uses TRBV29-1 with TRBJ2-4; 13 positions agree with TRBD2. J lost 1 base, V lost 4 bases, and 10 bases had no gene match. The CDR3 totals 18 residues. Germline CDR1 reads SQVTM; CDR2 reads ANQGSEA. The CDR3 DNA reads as TGCAGCGTTGGGCTTGGACTAGCGGGAGCCGTCGCCAAAAACATTCAGTACTTC. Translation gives CSVGLGLAGAVAKNIQYF.

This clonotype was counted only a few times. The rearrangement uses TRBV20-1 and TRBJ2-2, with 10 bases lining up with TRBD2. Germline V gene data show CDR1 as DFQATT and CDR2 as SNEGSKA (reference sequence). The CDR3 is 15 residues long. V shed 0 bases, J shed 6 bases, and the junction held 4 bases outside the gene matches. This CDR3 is CSARDPLAGAGELFF. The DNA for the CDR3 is TGCAGTGCTAGAGATCCTCTAGCGGGAGCCGGGGAGCTGTTTTTT.

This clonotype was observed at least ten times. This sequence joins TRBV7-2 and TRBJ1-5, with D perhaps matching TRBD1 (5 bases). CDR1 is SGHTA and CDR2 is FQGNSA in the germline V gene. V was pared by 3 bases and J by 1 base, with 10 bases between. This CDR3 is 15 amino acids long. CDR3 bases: TGTGCCAGCAGCTTGCAAAAGGGGAGCAATCAGCCCCAGCATTTT. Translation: CASSLQKGSNQPQHF.

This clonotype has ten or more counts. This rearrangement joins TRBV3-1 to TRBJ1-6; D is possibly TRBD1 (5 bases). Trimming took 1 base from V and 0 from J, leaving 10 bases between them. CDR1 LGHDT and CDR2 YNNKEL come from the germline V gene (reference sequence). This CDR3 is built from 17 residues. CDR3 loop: CASSQVGGSSYNSPLHF. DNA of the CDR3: TGTGCCAGCAGCCAAGTTGGGGGGAGCTCCTATAATTCACCCCTCCACTTT.

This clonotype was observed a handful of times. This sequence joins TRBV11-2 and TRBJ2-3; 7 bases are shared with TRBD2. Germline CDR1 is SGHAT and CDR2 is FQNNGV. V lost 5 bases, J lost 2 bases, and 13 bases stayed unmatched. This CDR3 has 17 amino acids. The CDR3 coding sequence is TGTGCCAGCAGCCCCGCCAAGGGCGGGAGTGACACAGATACGCAGTATTTT. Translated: CASSPAKGGSDTDTQYF.

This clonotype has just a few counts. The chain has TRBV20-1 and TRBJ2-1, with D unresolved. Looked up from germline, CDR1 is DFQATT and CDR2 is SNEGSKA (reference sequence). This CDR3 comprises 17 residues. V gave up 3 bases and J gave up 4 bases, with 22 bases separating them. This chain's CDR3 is CSARAPAWNPDYNEQFF. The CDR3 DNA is TGCAGTGCTAGGGCCCCGGCGTGGAACCCGGATTACAATGAGCAGTTCTTC.

The CDR3 nucleotides are TGCGCCAGCAGCCAAGGACTAGCGGTGACCAATGAGCAGTTCTTC. Translation gives CASSQGLAVTNEQFF. This rearrangement joins TRBV4-1 to TRBJ2-1, with 9 positions matching TRBD2. The CDR3 loop spans 15 amino acids. Trimming removed 1 base from V and 6 bases from J; junction bases left unmatched: 4. The germline CDR1 and CDR2 sequences are MGHRA and YSYEKL.

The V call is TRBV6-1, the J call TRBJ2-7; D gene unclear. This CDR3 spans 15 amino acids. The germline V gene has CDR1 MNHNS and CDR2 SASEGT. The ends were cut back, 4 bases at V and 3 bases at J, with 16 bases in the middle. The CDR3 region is CASSGARVRSYEQYF. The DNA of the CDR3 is TGTGCCAGCAGTGGGGCTAGGGTCCGGAGCTACGAGCAGTACTTC.

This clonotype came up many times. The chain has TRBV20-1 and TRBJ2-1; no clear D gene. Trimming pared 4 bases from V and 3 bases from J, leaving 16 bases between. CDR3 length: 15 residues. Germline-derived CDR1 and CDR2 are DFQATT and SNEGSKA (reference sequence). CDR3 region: CSATSPSQIYNEQFF. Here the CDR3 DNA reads TGCAGTGCTACCTCTCCGAGCCAAATCTACAATGAGCAGTTCTTC.

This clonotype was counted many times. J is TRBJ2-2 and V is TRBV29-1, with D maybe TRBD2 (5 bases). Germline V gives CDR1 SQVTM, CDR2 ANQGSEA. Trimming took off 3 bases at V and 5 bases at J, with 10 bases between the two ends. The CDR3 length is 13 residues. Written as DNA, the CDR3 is TGCAGCGTTGATAGGACTTCAACCGGGGAGCTGTTTTTT. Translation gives CSVDRTSTGELFF.

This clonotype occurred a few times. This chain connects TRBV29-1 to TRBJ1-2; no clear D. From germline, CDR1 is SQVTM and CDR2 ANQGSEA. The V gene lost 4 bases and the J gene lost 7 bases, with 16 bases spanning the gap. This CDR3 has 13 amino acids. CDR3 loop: CSVVSGLLGGYTF. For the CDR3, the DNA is TGCAGCGTTGTGTCTGGGTTGTTGGGTGGCTACACCTTC.

The CDR3 loop reads CASSDDVSSYNEQFF. The DNA for the CDR3 is TGTGCCAGCTCGGATGACGTGAGCTCCTACAATGAGCAGTTCTTC. V is TRBV6-1 and J is TRBJ2-1; no reliable D call. The CDR3 spans 15 residues. Trimming removed 8 bases from V and 0 bases from J, with 14 bases in between. Germline V lookup: CDR1 MNHNS, CDR2 SASEGT.

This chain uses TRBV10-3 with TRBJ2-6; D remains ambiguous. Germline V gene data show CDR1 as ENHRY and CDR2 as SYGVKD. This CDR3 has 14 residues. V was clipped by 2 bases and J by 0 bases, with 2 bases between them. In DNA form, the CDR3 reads TGTGCCATCAGTGAGGACTCTGGGGCCAACGTCCTGACTTTC. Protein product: CAISEDSGANVLTF.

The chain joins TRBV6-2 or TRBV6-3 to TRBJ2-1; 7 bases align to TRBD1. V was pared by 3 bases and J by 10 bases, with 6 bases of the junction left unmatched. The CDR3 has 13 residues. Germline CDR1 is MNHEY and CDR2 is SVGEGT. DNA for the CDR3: TGTGCCAGCAGTTATACTACAGGGGCCGAGCAGTTCTTC. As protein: CASSYTTGAEQFF.

In DNA form, the CDR3 reads TGTGCCAGCAGCTCCCCTCGGGACAACCAAGAGACCCAGTACTTC. It encodes CASSSPRDNQETQYF. V gene TRBV7-9 combines with J gene TRBJ2-5; D may be TRBD1 (6 bases). The CDR3 has 15 residues. V lost 4 bases and J lost 0, with 12 bases in between. Germline CDR1 reads SEHNR; CDR2 reads FQNEAQ (reference sequence).

The CDR3, as DNA: TGCAGTGCTAGCTTCCCCGGGACTAGCGGTACCTACGAGCAGTACTTC. This gives the protein CSASFPGTSGTYEQYF. The chain carries TRBV20-1 and TRBJ2-7; 11 bases map to TRBD2. The trim removed 3 bases at V and 2 bases at J, leaving 9 bases unmatched. Germline-derived CDR1 and CDR2 are DFQATT and SNEGSKA (reference sequence). This CDR3 region has 16 residues.

CDR3 DNA: TGCAGTGCTAGAGAGATGGACTGGCCCTACGAGCAGTACTTC. It codes for CSAREMDWPYEQYF. The J gene is TRBJ2-7, the V gene TRBV20-1, with D possibly being TRBD2 (5 bases). Trimming took 0 bases from V and 2 from J, leaving 11 bases between them. The germline V gene has CDR1 DFQATT and CDR2 SNEGSKA (reference sequence). The CDR3 contains 14 residues.

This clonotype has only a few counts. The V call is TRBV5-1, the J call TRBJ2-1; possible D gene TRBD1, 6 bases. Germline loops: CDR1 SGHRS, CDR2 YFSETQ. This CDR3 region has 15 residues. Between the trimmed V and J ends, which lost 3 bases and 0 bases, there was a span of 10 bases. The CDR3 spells CASSSGQPSYNEQFF. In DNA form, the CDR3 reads TGCGCCAGCAGCTCTGGACAGCCCTCCTACAATGAGCAGTTCTTC.

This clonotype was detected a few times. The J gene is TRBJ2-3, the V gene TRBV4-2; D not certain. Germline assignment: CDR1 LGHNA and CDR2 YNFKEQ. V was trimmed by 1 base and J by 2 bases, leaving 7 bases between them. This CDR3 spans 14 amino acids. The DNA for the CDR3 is TGTGCCAGCAGCCAAGTCACAGTCACAGATACGCAGTATTTT. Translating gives CASSQVTVTDTQYF.

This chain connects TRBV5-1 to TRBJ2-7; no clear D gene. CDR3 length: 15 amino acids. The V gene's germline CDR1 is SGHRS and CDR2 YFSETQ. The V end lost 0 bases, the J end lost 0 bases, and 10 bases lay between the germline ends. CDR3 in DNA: TGCGCCAGCAGCTTGGGGACGGAGAGCTCCTACGAGCAGTACTTC. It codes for CASSLGTESSYEQYF.

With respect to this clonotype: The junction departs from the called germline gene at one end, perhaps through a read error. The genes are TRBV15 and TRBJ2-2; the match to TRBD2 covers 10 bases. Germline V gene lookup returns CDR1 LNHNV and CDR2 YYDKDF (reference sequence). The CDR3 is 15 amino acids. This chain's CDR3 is CATSGEREGAEELFF. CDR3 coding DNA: TGTGCCACCAGCGGAGAGCGGGAGGGCGCGGAGGAGCTGTTTTTT.

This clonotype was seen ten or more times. The CDR3 sequence: CATLANGGGTDTQYF. The CDR3 DNA sequence: TGTGCCACCTTAGCAAATGGAGGGGGCACAGATACGCAGTATTTT. The V call is TRBV2, the J call TRBJ2-3; D perhaps matches TRBD2 (6 bases). The length of the CDR3 is 15 residues. CDR1 is SNHLY, CDR2 FYNNEI, per germline. The V end was cut by 10 bases, the J end by 1 base, with 18 bases between.

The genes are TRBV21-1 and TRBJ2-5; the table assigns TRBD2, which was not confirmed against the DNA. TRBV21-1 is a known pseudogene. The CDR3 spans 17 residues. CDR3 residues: CASSSRRGTSWRETQYF. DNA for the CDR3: TGTGCCAGCAGCTCACGGAGGGGGACTAGCTGGAGAGAGACCCAGTACTTC.

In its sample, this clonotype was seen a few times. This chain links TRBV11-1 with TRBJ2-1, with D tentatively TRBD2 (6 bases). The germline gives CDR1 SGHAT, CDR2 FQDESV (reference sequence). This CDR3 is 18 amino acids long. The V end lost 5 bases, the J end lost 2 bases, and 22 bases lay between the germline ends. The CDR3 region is CASSPGRGLQGPYNEQFF. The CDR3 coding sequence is TGTGCCAGCAGCCCAGGCCGCGGACTACAAGGCCCCTACAATGAGCAGTTCTTC.

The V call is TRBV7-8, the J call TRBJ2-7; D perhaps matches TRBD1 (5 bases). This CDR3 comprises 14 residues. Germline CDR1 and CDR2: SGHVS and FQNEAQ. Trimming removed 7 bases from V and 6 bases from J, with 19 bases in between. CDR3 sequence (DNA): TGTGCCAGCACAGGCAGGGCCAGCGTCCTCGAGCAGTACTTC. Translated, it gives CASTGRASVLEQYF.

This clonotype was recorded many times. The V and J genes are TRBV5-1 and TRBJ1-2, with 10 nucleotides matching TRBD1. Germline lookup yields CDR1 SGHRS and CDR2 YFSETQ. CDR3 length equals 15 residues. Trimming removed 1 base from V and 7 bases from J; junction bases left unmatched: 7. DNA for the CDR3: TGCGCCAGCAGCTTGATAGGGGACAGGGGACCTGGCTACACCTTC. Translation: CASSLIGDRGPGYTF.

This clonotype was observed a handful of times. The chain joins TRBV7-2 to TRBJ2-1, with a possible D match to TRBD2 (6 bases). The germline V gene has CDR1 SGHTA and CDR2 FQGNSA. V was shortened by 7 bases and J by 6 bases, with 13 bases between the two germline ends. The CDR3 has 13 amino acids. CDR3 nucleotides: TGTGCCAGCACCTTGACTAGGGTCAATGAGCAGTTCTTC. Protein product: CASTLTRVNEQFF.

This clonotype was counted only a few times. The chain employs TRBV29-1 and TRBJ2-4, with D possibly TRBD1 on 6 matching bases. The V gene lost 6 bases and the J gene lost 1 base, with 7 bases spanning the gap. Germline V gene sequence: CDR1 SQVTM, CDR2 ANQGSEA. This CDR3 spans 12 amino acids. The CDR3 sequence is CSVGQAKNIQYF. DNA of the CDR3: TGCAGCGTCGGACAGGCCAAAAACATTCAGTACTTC.

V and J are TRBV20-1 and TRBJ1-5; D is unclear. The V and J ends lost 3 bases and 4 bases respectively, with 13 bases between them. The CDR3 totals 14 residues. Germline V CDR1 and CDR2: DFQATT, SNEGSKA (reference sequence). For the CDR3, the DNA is TGCAGTGCTAGTGAGGGCACGCTAAATCAGCCCCAGCATTTT. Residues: CSASEGTLNQPQHF.

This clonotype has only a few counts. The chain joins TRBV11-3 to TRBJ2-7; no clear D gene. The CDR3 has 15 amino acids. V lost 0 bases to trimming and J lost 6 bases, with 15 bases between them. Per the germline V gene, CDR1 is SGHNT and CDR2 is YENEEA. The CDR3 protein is CASSLDSLPGTEQYF. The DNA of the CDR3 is TGTGCCAGCAGCTTAGATTCCCTACCAGGCACCGAGCAGTACTTC.